This T cell receptor (beta chain) is drawn from a study of cytomegalovirus exposure and HLA in healthy donors. Study results and caveats: In a later analysis, HLA-associated beta chains showed higher expansion and lower generation probabilities than comparable chains. Per a prior analysis, the majority of TCR beta V segments were productive roughly 87% or roughly 30% of the time.

As for this clone: Its cognate antigen is unknown.

Trimming removed 4 bases from V and 1 base from J, with 8 bases in between. This CDR3 comprises 14 residues. Germline-derived CDR1 and CDR2 are MNHEY and SVGAGI. PCR primers comprised 60 Vbeta and 13 Jbeta primers. The assay was immunoSEQ multiplex PCR, and TCRdb's table has in-frame clones only and misses some. The table shows about 170,000 clones, with about 80% occurring only once. Input material: PBMCs. The chain employs TRBV6-5 and TRBJ1-5; unclear D gene. The sequence was obtained from a woman in her fifties or sixties in good health and CMV-seropositive. CDR3 sequence reads: CASSSPGSNQPQHF. The DNA of the CDR3 is TGTGCCAGCAGTTCCCCGGGGAGCAATCAGCCCCAGCATTTT.